This T cell receptor (beta chain) was recorded in a study of cytotoxic CD8 clonotypes in ibrutinib-treated CLL. The CDR3 runs 15 residues. The germline gives CDR1 GTSNPN, CDR2 SVGIG (reference sequence). A note on this clone: Compared with germline, one end of the junction differs, possibly owing to a read error.

TCRdb's copy holds only in-frame clones and misses some; the assay was immunoSEQ multiplex PCR. The sample lists approximately 12,000 clones, approximately 65% seen once, with about 25% in the top ten. This clonotype originated in a human donor with chronic lymphocytic leukemia. Specimen: PBMCs, collected before ibrutinib treatment. The V and J genes are TRBV30 and TRBJ1-3; possible D gene TRBD1, 5 bases. CDR3 nucleotides: TGTGCCTCTAAACCGGGACGCCCACTCTGGAAACACCATATATTT. The encoded protein is CASKPGRPLWKHHIF.